The clone carrying this TCR beta chain has only a few counts. Antigen specificity is unknown. Amplification used 60 Vbeta primers and 13 Jbeta primers. TCRdb's table, derived via immunoSEQ multiplex PCR, lists solely in-frame clones and lacks some. The table shows some 29,000 clones, with 35% to 55% occurring only once. This sample is part of a study of cytomegalovirus exposure and HLA in healthy donors. Findings and caveats of the study: TRBV6-2, TRBV6-3 and some other V segments were unresolvable in 87-base-pair reads.

V shed 2 bases and J shed 1 base, with 9 bases lying between them. The CDR3 sequence is 15 residues long. In germline, CDR1 is SSHAT, CDR2 FNYEAQ (reference sequence). Sequenced input: PBMCs. The rearrangement uses TRBV7-7 and TRBJ2-1; perhaps TRBD2 as D (5 bases). This receptor was taken from a woman aged 45-65 years in good health and CMV-seronegative. The CDR3 here is CASSLSGSSYNEQFF. For the CDR3, the DNA is TGTGCCAGCAGCTTAAGTGGGAGTTCCTACAATGAGCAGTTCTTC.